Listed below are T cell receptor beta chains from one sample, sequenced in a study of CD8 T cells in ankylosing spondylitis. MiXCR, run by TCRdb on the 5' RACE reads, gives a single entry per CDR3 protein. The repertoire includes about 480,000 distinct CDR3 sequences, approximately 17% of them detected once, and approximately 1% sits in the top ten. The material sequenced was blood, either unsorted or a sorted T cell fraction (not recorded which). All receptors come from a male donor with ankylosing spondylitis. Each CDR3 is given with its conserved first and last residue. A D gene is named only where the DNA matches it firmly. The size field is filled for only some rows; it gives once, few, many or a size class.

clone_size: .; j_call: TRBJ1-1; d_call: .; v_call: TRBV6-2/TRBV6-3; cdr3_aa: CATYRDPREAFF; cdr3_nt: TGTGCCACATACCGGGACCCACGTGAAGCTTTCTTT
clone_size: few; j_call: TRBJ1-5; d_call: TRBD1; v_call: TRBV6-8; cdr3_aa: CASSYDSDRRNQPQHF; cdr3_nt: TGTGCCAGCAGTTACGATTCGGACAGGCGCAATCAGCCCCAGCATTTT
clone_size: few; j_call: TRBJ1-5; d_call: TRBD1; v_call: TRBV30; cdr3_aa: CAWAGGLDQPQHF; cdr3_nt: TGTGCCTGGGCAGGGGGCTTGGATCAGCCCCAGCATTTT
clone_size: few; j_call: TRBJ1-1; d_call: .; v_call: TRBV20-1; cdr3_aa: CSARDSQRSTEAFF; cdr3_nt: TGCAGTGCTAGGGACAGCCAGAGGTCCACTGAAGCTTTCTTT
clone_size: few; j_call: TRBJ2-7; d_call: TRBD2; v_call: TRBV29-1; cdr3_aa: CSVEAPGTSGPPYEQYF; cdr3_nt: TGCAGCGTTGAGGCCCCAGGGACTAGCGGGCCCCCCTACGAGCAGTACTTC
clone_size: .; j_call: TRBJ1-5; d_call: TRBD1; v_call: TRBV6-1; cdr3_aa: CASRDRRTGGNQPQHF; cdr3_nt: TGTGCCAGCAGAGACCGTCGGACAGGGGGCAATCAGCCCCAGCATTTT
clone_size: many; j_call: TRBJ2-1; d_call: TRBD2; v_call: TRBV28; cdr3_aa: CASTGSGGYNEQFF; cdr3_nt: TGTGCCAGCACAGGTAGCGGGGGTTACAATGAGCAGTTCTTC
clone_size: few; j_call: TRBJ2-1; d_call: TRBD2; v_call: TRBV29-1; cdr3_aa: CSVAPGGLEQFF; cdr3_nt: TGCAGCGTTGCACCCGGGGGGTTAGAGCAGTTCTTC
clone_size: few; j_call: TRBJ1-3; d_call: .; v_call: TRBV5-6; cdr3_aa: CASSSTGSSGNTIYF; cdr3_nt: TGTGCCAGCAGCTCTACGGGTTCCTCTGGAAACACCATATATTTT
clone_size: .; j_call: TRBJ2-3; d_call: TRBD2; v_call: TRBV2; cdr3_aa: CARSFGGLAGGRTDTQYF; cdr3_nt: TGTGCCCGCAGTTTTGGCGGCTTAGCGGGAGGGAGGACAGATACGCAGTATTTT
clone_size: .; j_call: TRBJ2-7; d_call: TRBD1; v_call: TRBV6-2/TRBV6-3; cdr3_aa: CASSSSLRTGRYEQYF; cdr3_nt: TGTGCCAGCAGTTCCTCACTTCGGACAGGGAGGTACGAGCAGTACTTC
clone_size: few; j_call: TRBJ1-1; d_call: .; v_call: TRBV2; cdr3_aa: CASSVSGPLTEAFF; cdr3_nt: TGTGCCAGCAGTGTTTCCGGCCCACTAACTGAAGCTTTCTTT
clone_size: .; j_call: TRBJ2-2; d_call: TRBD1; v_call: TRBV5-1; cdr3_aa: CASSLGTATGELFF; cdr3_nt: TGCGCCAGCAGCCTTGGGACAGCCACCGGGGAGCTGTTTTTT
clone_size: few; j_call: TRBJ2-2; d_call: .; v_call: TRBV7-7; cdr3_aa: CASSLFPDTGELFF; cdr3_nt: TGTGCTAGCAGCTTATTCCCGGACACCGGGGAGCTGTTTTTT
clone_size: .; j_call: TRBJ2-3; d_call: TRBD2; v_call: TRBV24-1; cdr3_aa: CATSDPGLAGDTQYF; cdr3_nt: TGTGCCACCAGTGACCCGGGACTAGCGGGAGATACGCAGTATTTT
clone_size: .; j_call: TRBJ2-3; d_call: .; v_call: TRBV5-1; cdr3_aa: CASRQGTDTQYF; cdr3_nt: TGCGCCAGCCGGCAGGGCACAGATACGCAGTATTTT
clone_size: .; j_call: TRBJ1-2; d_call: .; v_call: TRBV7-2; cdr3_aa: CASSLGPRGDYGYTF; cdr3_nt: TGTGCCAGCAGCTTGGGGCCTAGGGGGGACTATGGCTACACCTTC
clone_size: many; j_call: TRBJ2-3; d_call: TRBD2; v_call: TRBV7-2; cdr3_aa: CASSVGREDTQYF; cdr3_nt: TGTGCCAGCAGCGTCGGGAGGGAAGATACGCAGTATTTT
clone_size: many; j_call: TRBJ1-5; d_call: TRBD1; v_call: TRBV12-3/TRBV12-4; cdr3_aa: CASSPTGDQPQHF; cdr3_nt: TGTGCCAGCAGTCCGACAGGGGACCAGCCCCAGCATTTT